The present TCR beta chain was sequenced within a study of blood T cell repertoires in COVID-19. Overall study: COVID-19 samples collected from the United States, Italy and Spain covered acute and convalescent phases. T cells, B-cell-depleted T cells, or PBMCs provided the cDNA or gDNA that served as material.

CDR1 and CDR2 from the germline V gene are MNHNS and SASEGT. The CDR3 totals 13 residues. Trimming at V came to 3 bases and at J to 5 bases, leaving 2 bases not matched to a gene. This clone came up a few times. As originally analysed: Estimated nucleated cell counts came from reference gene primer amplification. Sequenced by immunoSEQ multiplex PCR; TCRdb stores in-frame clones only, minus some. V and J calls and clone size are those listed in that table; D and trimming were worked out from the DNA. Among roughly 250,000 clones listed, approximately 79% were seen once. The sequence came from a woman aged 40 to 49 with active or convalescent COVID-19. The sequenced sample was peripheral blood. The genes are TRBV6-1 and TRBJ2-7, with 9 bases matching TRBD1. For the CDR3, the DNA is TGTGCCAGCAGTGACGGGACAGGGAACGAGCAGTACTTC. It codes for CASSDGTGNEQYF.